Listed below are T cell receptor beta chains from one sample, sequenced in a study of blood T cell repertoires in COVID-19. Sequencing was performed with immunoSEQ multiplex PCR; in TCRdb, only in-frame clones are kept and a portion is missing. The table shows about 360,000 clones, with 85% to 90% occurring only once. The sequencing sample was made of peripheral blood. These receptors were taken from a human donor in a cohort sampled during active COVID-19. Both conserved end residues are part of each CDR3. A D gene is named only where the DNA matches it firmly. Rows give clone size only sometimes, using once, few, many, or a class for an expanded clone.

v_call,j_call,cdr3_length,d_call,clone_size,cdr3_aa,cdr3_nt
TRBV6-5,TRBJ1-5,15,-,-,CASSYSSESNQPQHF,TGTGCCAGCAGTTACTCGTCAGAATCGAATCAGCCCCAGCATTTT
TRBV30,TRBJ2-2,15,TRBD1,-,CAWSARTGGTGELFF,TGTGCCTGGAGTGCCCGGACAGGGGGGACCGGGGAGCTGTTTTTT
TRBV3-1/TRBV3-2,TRBJ2-4,12,TRBD1,-,CASSQGDRVGYF,TGTGCCAGCAGCCAAGGAGACAGGGTTGGGTACTTC
TRBV4-1,TRBJ1-2,15,TRBD1,-,CASSQGRGQSYGYTF,TGCGCCAGCAGCCAAGGCCGGGGACAGAGCTATGGCTACACCTTC
TRBV9,TRBJ2-3,17,TRBD2,-,CASSGGFELAGTDTQYF,TGTGCCAGCAGCGGCGGCTTCGAACTAGCGGGCACAGATACGCAGTATTTT
TRBV13,TRBJ2-5,14,TRBD1,-,CASSSNRGEETQYF,TGTGCCAGCAGCTCCAACAGGGGAGAAGAGACCCAGTACTTC
TRBV19,TRBJ2-4,14,-,-,CASSNQGAKNIQYF,TGTGCCAGTAGTAACCAGGGGGCCAAAAACATTCAGTACTTC
TRBV19,TRBJ1-5,15,-,-,CASSIGPYSNQPQHF,TGTGCCAGTAGTATTGGCCCTTATAGCAATCAGCCCCAGCATTTT
TRBV6-1,TRBJ2-1,16,-,-,CASSEVSTGGYNEQFF,TGTGCCAGCAGTGAAGTGTCGACAGGAGGTTACAATGAGCAGTTCTTC
TRBV19,TRBJ2-1,15,TRBD2,-,CASSIGLAGSNEQFF,TGTGCCAGTAGTATAGGACTAGCGGGAAGCAATGAGCAGTTCTTC
TRBV9,TRBJ1-5,14,-,-,CASSPEGGNQPQHF,TGTGCCAGCAGCCCCGAGGGGGGCAATCAGCCCCAGCATTTT
TRBV6-5,TRBJ2-7,14,TRBD2,-,CASRTSVDGYEQYF,TGTGCCAGCAGGACTAGCGTAGACGGCTACGAGCAGTACTTC
TRBV2,TRBJ2-4,11,-,-,CASSDSGIQYF,TGTGCCAGCAGCGACTCCGGCATTCAGTACTTC
TRBV4-2,TRBJ1-1,14,-,-,CASSQDRMNTEAFF,TGTGCCAGCAGCCAGGACAGAATGAACACTGAAGCTTTCTTT
TRBV10-3,TRBJ2-7,14,TRBD1,-,CAISAGQDTYEQYF,TGTGCCATCAGTGCCGGACAGGATACCTACGAGCAGTACTTC
TRBV12-2,TRBJ1-1,13,-,-,CASRYDRGTEAFF,TGTGCAAGTCGCTACGACAGGGGGACTGAAGCTTTCTTT
TRBV3-1/TRBV3-2,TRBJ2-4,19,TRBD2,-,CASEDDAGTSGGERNIQYF,TGTGCCAGTGAGGACGACGCCGGGACTAGCGGGGGGGAGCGAAACATTCAGTACTTC
TRBV9,TRBJ2-5,14,-,once,CASSPRDGEETQYF,TGTGCCAGCAGCCCCCGGGATGGAGAGGAGACCCAGTACTTC
TRBV4-2,TRBJ1-1,14,-,-,CASSQVEGNTEAFF,TGTGCCAGCAGCCAAGTCGAGGGGAACACTGAAGCTTTCTTT
TRBV6-6,TRBJ2-3,11,-,-,CASTNGDTQYF,TGTGCCAGCACCAACGGGGATACGCAGTATTTT
TRBV6-5,TRBJ1-6,14,-,-,CASSRTALNSPLHF,TGTGCCAGCAGTCGGACAGCTCTTAATTCACCCCTCCACTTT
TRBV2,TRBJ2-7,15,-,-,CASSDPGTLAYEQYF,TGTGCCAGCAGTGATCCCGGGACTCTCGCCTACGAGCAGTACTTC
TRBV10-3,TRBJ1-2,13,-,-,CAISDRSNYGYTF,TGTGCCATCAGTGACAGATCTAACTATGGCTACACCTTC
TRBV9,TRBJ2-3,15,-,-,CASSVEGGDTDTQYF,TGTGCCAGCAGCGTAGAAGGAGGGGACACAGATACGCAGTATTTT
TRBV4-2,TRBJ1-2,16,TRBD1,-,CASSPGTGLLDYGYTF,TGTGCCAGCAGCCCCGGGACAGGGTTGTTAGACTATGGCTACACCTTC
TRBV7-9,TRBJ1-2,17,-,few,CASTRGAGLPLNYGYTF,TGTGCCAGCACCCGCGGAGCGGGACTCCCCCTTAACTATGGCTACACCTTC
TRBV11-3,TRBJ2-2,16,TRBD2,-,CASSSTQRGNTGELFF,TGTGCCAGCAGCTCAACGCAGCGGGGTAACACCGGGGAGCTGTTTTTT
TRBV5-4,TRBJ2-5,14,-,-,CASSLAGTQETQYF,TGTGCCAGCAGCTTGGCAGGTACTCAAGAGACCCAGTACTTC
TRBV3-1/TRBV3-2,TRBJ2-5,15,TRBD2,-,CASRESGRGQETQYF,TGTGCCAGCAGGGAGAGCGGGAGGGGGCAAGAGACCCAGTACTTC